This TCR beta chain was obtained from a study of T cells in Graves' hyperthyroidism and ophthalmopathy. Researchers took RNA transcripts and amplified the TCR beta CDR3 regions from them. HTBI primers were the set used in a first-round RT-PCR of the TCR CDR3. TCRdb ran MiXCR on the multiplex PCR reads and lists one entry per CDR3 protein. Of 500,000 or so distinct CDR3 sequences in the sample, more than 15% were seen once. Fresh 10 ml peripheral blood yielded PBMCs. The V segment lost 4 bases and the J segment 4 bases; nucleotides outside the gene matches: 7. CDR1 is MGHRA, CDR2 YSYEKL, per germline. This CDR3 has 16 residues.

This TCR was sampled from a woman under 30 with Graves' ophthalmopathy. What was sequenced was blood. The rearrangement uses TRBV4-1 and TRBJ1-3, with 10 nucleotides matching TRBD1. CDR3 DNA: TGCGCCAGCAGCCTAGGCGACAGGGGGCAAGGAAACACCATATATTTT. It encodes CASSLGDRGQGNTIYF.